This T cell receptor (beta chain) was observed in a study of T cell repertoires in cytomegalovirus infection. Study information: Shared public TCR beta signatures pointed to both CMV infection and a matching HLA type.

Using its own MiXCR run on the reads, TCRdb lists one record per CDR3 protein. The data show around 710,000 distinct CDR3 sequences, about 28% seen once. This clonotype was seen at least ten times. What it binds is not known. CDR3 length: 16 amino acids. Germline V gene data show CDR1 as SGHTA and CDR2 as FQGNSA. With 1 base clipped from V and 6 bases from J, the junction kept 9 bases outside the gene matches. This specimen was cultured CD8+ T cells from PBMCs, taken from culture after CMV antigen stimulation. This sequence was found in a human donor in good health (CMV status not recorded). Some clones in this sample may be carry-over from other donors' samples. The rearrangement joins TRBV7-2 to TRBJ2-5, with 9 bases matching TRBD2. This CDR3 reads CASSLVWRGGRKTQYF. The CDR3 DNA reads as TGTGCCAGCAGCTTAGTTTGGCGGGGGGGCCGAAAGACCCAGTACTTC.